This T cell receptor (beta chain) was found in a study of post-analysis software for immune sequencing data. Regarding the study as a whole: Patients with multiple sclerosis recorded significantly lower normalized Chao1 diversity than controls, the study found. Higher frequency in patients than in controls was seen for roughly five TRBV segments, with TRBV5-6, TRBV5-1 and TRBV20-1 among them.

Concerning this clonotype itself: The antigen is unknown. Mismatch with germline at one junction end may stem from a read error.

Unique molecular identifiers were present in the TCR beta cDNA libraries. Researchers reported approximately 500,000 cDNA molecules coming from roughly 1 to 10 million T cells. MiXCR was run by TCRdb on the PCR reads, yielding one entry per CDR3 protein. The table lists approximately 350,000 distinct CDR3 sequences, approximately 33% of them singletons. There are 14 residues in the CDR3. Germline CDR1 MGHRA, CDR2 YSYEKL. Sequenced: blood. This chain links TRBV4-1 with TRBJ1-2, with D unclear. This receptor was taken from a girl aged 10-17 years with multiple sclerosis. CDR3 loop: CANSQGIHSYGYTF. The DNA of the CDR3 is TGCGCCAACAGCCAAGGAATACACTCGTATGGCTACACCTTC.